This passage covers 21 T cell receptor beta chains from one sample sequenced in a study of post-analysis software for immune sequencing data. TCR beta libraries were prepared from cDNA with unique molecular identifiers. One entry per CDR3 protein results from TCRdb running MiXCR on the PCR reads. Altogether over 150,000 distinct CDR3 sequences are present, under 40% being singletons, with the ten largest covering approximately 30%. The material was blood, obtained after autologous hematopoietic stem cell transplantation. These TCRs come from a girl between 5 and 17 years old with multiple sclerosis.

This sequence joins TRBV24-1 and TRBJ2-5; D unresolved. This CDR3 has 12 amino acids. V dropped 5 bases and J dropped 2 bases, with 5 bases sitting between them. Germline-derived CDR1 and CDR2 are KGHDR and SFDVKD. The CDR3 DNA reads TGTGCCACCAGTGGCCAGCAAGAGACCCAGTACTTC. This sequence encodes CATSGQQETQYF.

CDR3 in DNA: TGTGCCAGCAGTTCTCCGCAAGTTAATGAAAAACTGTTTTTT. Its protein product is CASSSPQVNEKLFF. The chain carries TRBV28 and TRBJ1-4; D remains unclear. V was clipped by 4 bases and J by 4 bases, with 10 bases between them. The germline V gene has CDR1 MDHEN and CDR2 SYDVKM. The CDR3 has 14 amino acids.

The chain uses TRBV12-3 or TRBV12-4 and TRBJ1-5; D not certain. V lost 2 bases and J 4 bases, leaving 6 bases between the germline ends. This CDR3 has 13 residues. The CDR3 DNA sequence: TGTGCCAGCAGTTTAACGTGGAATCAGCCCCAGCATTTT. This encodes CASSLTWNQPQHF.

The chain links TRBV6-2 or TRBV6-3 to TRBJ2-7; a weak D match, TRBD2 (6 bases). The CDR3 runs to 13 residues. Germline V CDR1 and CDR2: MNHEY, SVGEGT. Trimming took 6 bases from V and 5 from J, leaving 14 bases between them. This CDR3 reads CASRDGGANEQYF. In DNA form, the CDR3 reads TGTGCCAGCAGGGATGGAGGGGCAAACGAGCAGTACTTC.

The chain has TRBV7-9 and TRBJ1-2; tentatively, D is TRBD1 (5 bases). With 1 base removed from V and 4 bases from J, the gap between germline ends came to 7 bases. This CDR3 contains 13 residues. Germline values: CDR1 SEHNR, CDR2 FQNEAQ (reference sequence). Here the CDR3 DNA reads TGTGCCAGCAGCTTAGTTGGGGCCTATGGCTACACCTTC. Protein: CASSLVGAYGYTF.

In its sample, this clonotype was seen a few times. V and J are TRBV24-1 and TRBJ2-3, with TRBD1 identical over 9 bases. Germline lookup yields CDR1 KGHDR and CDR2 SFDVKD. With 4 bases clipped from V and 5 bases from J, the junction kept 6 bases outside the gene matches. This CDR3 comprises 15 residues. The CDR3 DNA reads TGTGCCACCAGTGACCCGGGACAGGGAAGAGATACGCAGTATTTT. Amino acid sequence: CATSDPGQGRDTQYF.

The gene calls are TRBV5-6 and TRBJ2-1; either TRBD1 or TRBD2 may supply D (5 bases each). CDR1 and CDR2 from the germline V gene are SGHDT and YYEEEE. CDR3 size: 17 residues. V shed 3 bases and J shed 1 base, with 17 bases lying between them. The CDR3 here is CASSSPRGGGSYNEQFF. In nucleotides, the CDR3 is TGTGCCAGCAGCTCCCCTCGGGGCGGCGGGTCCTACAATGAGCAGTTCTTC.

Only a few counts were recorded for this clonotype. V gene TRBV7-9 combines with J gene TRBJ2-4; TRBD2 might be the D (6 bases). This CDR3 has 11 amino acids. Per germline, CDR1 SEHNR and CDR2 FQNEAQ (reference sequence). V was clipped by 7 bases and J by 13 bases, with 14 bases between them. CDR3 amino acids: CASTEGIEQYF. The CDR3 nucleotides are TGTGCCAGCACGGAGGGGATTGAGCAGTACTTC.

This clonotype was recorded a few times. The V and J genes are TRBV6-5 and TRBJ1-2; no clear D gene. The germline V gene encodes CDR1 MNHEY and CDR2 SVGAGI. This CDR3 has 13 residues. The ends were cut back, 1 base at V and 5 bases at J, with 8 bases in the middle. The CDR3 here is CASSYLGLYGYTF. CDR3 DNA: TGTGCCAGCAGTTACTTGGGCCTGTATGGCTACACCTTC.

This clonotype was counted a few times. The V and J genes are TRBV5-6 and TRBJ2-3; no definite D call. V was clipped by 4 bases and J by 2 bases, with 14 bases between them. The germline V gene has CDR1 SGHDT and CDR2 YYEEEE. This CDR3 is built from 15 residues. DNA of the CDR3: TGTGCCAGCAGCCAACCCCAGGCTAACACAGATACGCAGTATTTT. As protein: CASSQPQANTDTQYF.

The rearrangement links TRBV7-8 to TRBJ2-1; 12 positions match TRBD2. Germline trimming cut 4 bases from V and 3 bases from J; bases unmatched to any gene: 7. Germline CDR1 and CDR2: SGHVS and FQNEAQ. CDR3 length equals 17 residues. CDR3 sequence: CASSSGTSGPLYNEQFF. The CDR3 DNA sequence: TGTGCCAGCAGCTCCGGGACTAGCGGGCCCCTCTACAATGAGCAGTTCTTC. The full variable domain, with the rest looked up from reference TRBV7-8 and TRBJ2-1, is GAGVSQSPRYKVAKRGQDVALRCDPISGHVSLFWYQQALGQGPEFLTYFQNEAQLDKSGLPSDRFFAERPEGSVSTLKIQRTQQEDSAVYLCASSSGTSGPLYNEQFFGPGTRLTVL.

This clonotype was picked up a small number of times. The chain recombines TRBV29-1 with TRBJ2-1; the match to TRBD2 covers 10 bases. This CDR3 contains 16 residues. J gave up 3 bases and V 4 bases, and 9 bases lay outside the gene matches. Germline values: CDR1 SQVTM, CDR2 ANQGSEA. Here the CDR3 DNA reads TGCAGCGTTGTTTACTATGAGCGGGAGGGCTACAATGAGCAGTTCTTC. It encodes CSVVYYEREGYNEQFF.

Only one count was recorded for this clonotype. The rearrangement joins TRBV24-1 to TRBJ2-7; no firm D call. Trimming cost V 1 base and J 0 bases, with 15 bases left between them. Per the germline V gene, CDR1 is KGHDR and CDR2 is SFDVKD. The CDR3 contains 17 residues. The CDR3 bases are TGTGCCACCAGTGATTTTTCCCCTAGTCGAGGCTCCTACGAGCAGTACTTC. Protein sequence: CATSDFSPSRGSYEQYF.

The chain carries TRBV3-1 and TRBJ2-1; no clear D gene. CDR1 and CDR2 (germline): LGHDT, YNNKEL (reference sequence). V was cut by 4 bases and J by 9 bases, with 10 bases left in between. The CDR3 is 12 amino acids. The CDR3 DNA sequence: TGTGCCAGCAGCCCACTGGGCGGTGAGCAGTTCTTC. This encodes CASSPLGGEQFF.

The J gene is TRBJ1-2, the V gene TRBV7-9; perhaps TRBD1 as D (5 bases). This CDR3 is built from 14 residues. Deletions cut 3 bases from V and 7 bases from J, with 15 bases between. CDR1 is SEHNR, CDR2 FQNEAQ, per germline (reference sequence). The CDR3 nucleotides are TGTGCCAGCAGCTTGGGCTCAGGGAATTTTGGCTACACCTTC. This codes for CASSLGSGNFGYTF.

The chain has TRBV5-5 and TRBJ1-5; no firm D call. In germline, CDR1 is SGHKS, CDR2 YYEKEE (reference sequence). With 0 bases removed from V and 4 bases from J, the gap between germline ends came to 11 bases. This CDR3 has 15 residues. This CDR3 is CASSLEATANQPQHF. CDR3 bases: TGTGCCAGCAGCTTGGAGGCAACAGCAAATCAGCCCCAGCATTTT.

As DNA, the CDR3 is TGTGCCACCAGCCCCCGGACGGGTAGTGGAGATACGCAGTATTTT. Its translation is CATSPRTGSGDTQYF. The chain uses TRBV15 and TRBJ2-3, with unresolved D. CDR1 is LNHNV, CDR2 YYDKDF, per germline (reference sequence). The CDR3 consists of 15 residues. The germline V and J ends were trimmed by 5 bases and 5 bases, with 17 bases remaining between them.

The rearrangement links TRBV24-1 to TRBJ2-7; no reliable D call. Germline loops: CDR1 KGHDR, CDR2 SFDVKD. V was cut by 2 bases and J by 0 bases, with 4 bases left in between. The CDR3 has 13 amino acids. The CDR3: CATSDSNSYEQYF. The CDR3 DNA is TGTGCCACCAGTGATTCCAACTCCTACGAGCAGTACTTC.

This clonotype was seen a handful of times. The gene calls are TRBV27 and TRBJ2-7; the D is unclear. Germline CDR1 MNHEY, CDR2 SMNVEV (reference sequence). The CDR3 totals 12 residues. V was shortened by 10 bases and J by 0 bases, with 10 bases between the two germline ends. CDR3 coding DNA: TGTGCCACTTTCAGCGCCTCCTACGAGCAGTACTTC. Encoded protein: CATFSASYEQYF.

In its sample, this clonotype was seen a few times. V and J are TRBV20-1 and TRBJ2-7, with unresolved D. Per the germline V gene, CDR1 is DFQATT and CDR2 is SNEGSKA (reference sequence). The CDR3 is 13 amino acids. V lost 3 bases, J lost 2 bases, and 11 bases lay in between. The CDR3 loop is CSASDDSPYEQYF. CDR3 coding DNA: TGCAGTGCTAGCGATGACTCACCCTACGAGCAGTACTTC.

This clonotype was picked up one time. The gene calls are TRBV7-2 and TRBJ2-1; D may be TRBD1 or TRBD2 (5 bases each). Germline-derived CDR1 and CDR2 are SGHTA and FQGNSA. Trimming cost V 1 base and J 3 bases, with 10 bases left between them. This CDR3 contains 15 residues. The CDR3, as DNA: TGTGCCAGCAGCTTAGGATGGGGGTTCTACAATGAGCAGTTCTTC. Its translation: CASSLGWGFYNEQFF.